The clone carrying this T cell receptor beta chain was counted a few times. What it recognizes is unknown. CDR3 size: 11 residues. Trimming removed 0 bases from V and 7 bases from J, with 4 bases in between. From germline, CDR1 is DFQATT and CDR2 SNEGSKA (reference sequence). What was sequenced were expressed TCRB transcripts, since all of the isolated RNA had been reverse transcribed. Produced via immunoSEQ multiplex PCR; TCRdb's table is partial and in-frame only. Found here are some 350,000 clones, roughly a tenth of them singletons; the top ten hold approximately 0.55%. These data originate in a study of beta chain features in type 1 diabetes. The study's findings and limits: cDNA-based reads could over-represent cells with high TCR expression. At VDJ recombination sites, type 1 diabetes patients had fewer insertions and more deleted nucleotides. Shorter TCRB CDR3s, moderately but significantly so, were found in Type 1 diabetes patients in all four CD4+ subsets.

The receptor comes from a man aged 25 to 45 with type 1 diabetes. The sample consisted of central memory CD4+ T cells from blood. The chain uses TRBV20-1 and TRBJ2-4, with no clear D. The CDR3 region has the DNA TGCAGTGCTAGAGATTGGAACATTCAGTACTTC. Its protein product is CSARDWNIQYF.